This T cell receptor beta chain was identified in a study of shared clonotypes between healthy human individuals. A remark on this clone: What it binds is not known.

The study, taken as a whole, reports: Sampling included only blood; tissue repertoires likely differ.

The CDR3 has 13 amino acids. Trimming shortened V by 5 bases and J by 4 bases, and 10 bases separated the two germline ends. Per the germline V gene, CDR1 is SEHNR and CDR2 is FQNEAQ (reference sequence). Libraries were prepared by immunoSEQ multiplex PCR; TCRdb keeps only in-frame clonotypes and omits some of them. The table records millions of clones, around 90% of them present only once. The origin of this receptor is a man aged 18 to 35 in good health. The sequencing input was naive CD4+ T cells sorted from blood. As for subset: CD45RA+ positively selected. This chain uses TRBV7-9 with TRBJ2-3; D might be TRBD1 (6 bases). CDR3 nucleotide sequence: TGTGCCAGCAGCCCTGGGACACCAGATACGCAGTATTTT. The encoded protein is CASSPGTPDTQYF.